The present T cell receptor beta chain was sequenced within a study of T-cell reconstitution after alpha-beta-depleted transplantation in children. Construction of the TCRbeta library involved unique molecular identifiers. TCRdb independently ran MiXCR on the PCR reads; one entry per CDR3 protein. The sample includes hundreds of thousands of distinct CDR3 sequences, approximately 13% of them seen just once. Study results and caveats: There were reportedly several hundred expanded graft clones from which alpha-beta T cells came about two months after transplant. Newly generated T cells supplied most T-cell counts and diversity one year post-transplant.

The CDR3 has 18 amino acids. Germline CDR1 is MNHEY and CDR2 is SMNVEV (reference sequence). Trimming at V came to 2 bases and at J to 0 bases, leaving 11 bases not matched to a gene. Concerning this clonotype itself: Its antigen is as yet unknown.

This chain connects TRBV27 to TRBJ2-3, with 7 bases that match TRBD2. The sample was PBMCs, mostly from graft donor cells, taken 360 days after TCRalphabeta/CD19-depleted stem cell transplant. The sequence was collected from a male patient aged 10 to 17 who had a stem cell transplant for acute myeloid leukemia, so the T cells may come from the graft donor. CDR3 bases: TGTGCCAGCAGTTTAGAGCGGGATCCCCCGACTAGCACAGATACGCAGTATTTT. The encoded protein is CASSLERDPPTSTDTQYF.